The T cell receptor beta chain under discussion was sequenced for a study of T cell responses to AZD1222 COVID-19 vaccine. CDR1 LNHDA and CDR2 SQIVND come from the germline V gene (reference sequence). V lost 7 bases, J lost 0 bases, and 12 bases lay in between. This CDR3 region has 14 residues. This clone was counted a few times. The antigen is undetermined. Using immunoSEQ multiplex PCR, the repertoire was profiled, and TCRdb retains in-frame clones only, with some absent. The sample lists 90,000 to 130,000 clones, around nine tenths occurring once. Study-level points and caveats: White British ancestry dominated among donors, who included more females, and clonal diversity was possibly underestimated. Reports say nearly half of spike-specific TCRs go after unmutated variant regions. At study baseline, merely roughly 6 AZD1222 recipients were seropositive.

The sample consisted of peripheral blood, taken on day 0 of AZD1222 vaccination. This chain connects TRBV19 to TRBJ1-2, with unresolved D. This sequence originates from an adult in good health. The CDR3 loop reads CASIGIFPNYGYTF. The DNA of the CDR3 is TGTGCCAGTATAGGTATTTTTCCTAACTATGGCTACACCTTC.